Sequencing of this T cell receptor (beta chain) was carried out in a study of T cells expressing NK-cell markers. Whole-study context: Seven sequenced donors out of eight were HCMV-seropositive, one seronegative.

A 5'RACE template switching approach incorporating UMIs was used to make TCR beta cDNA. Following a re-call of the 5' RACE reads, TCRdb has one entry per CDR3 protein and lacks DNA. Its table lists 150,000 to 180,000 distinct CDR3 sequences. The CDR3 is 15 amino acids. The chain joins TRBV12-3 or TRBV12-4 to TRBJ2-1; TCRdb reports TRBD2, a call that lacks DNA to check it against. Sequenced input: blood T cells: a sorted CD56 or NKG2C T cell subset, CD4+ or CD8+ T cells, or bulk PBMC T cells (not recorded which). This TCR derives from a woman aged 50 to 60 in good health. The CDR3 sequence is CASSGPGLLYNEQFF.